This T cell receptor beta chain was observed in a study of lymphopenia after photon versus proton radiotherapy. The table came from immunoSEQ multiplex PCR; TCRdb's copy has only in-frame clones and leaves some out. The profile shows about 7,300 clones, 85% to 90% of them singletons. Comment on this clone: What it binds is unknown.

Study-level findings and limits: A bigger post-nadir fall in TCR diversity correlated inversely with survival time in deceased patients. Post-nadir diversity loss with photons came from oligoclonal expansion, particularly CD8+ Temra cells. Survival link was tested only in deceased patients; proton benefit remains a possibility. Photon-treated patients lost naive T cells and TCR diversity; proton-treated stayed stable.

The CDR3 length is 13 residues. V shed 4 bases, J shed 4 bases, and the junction held 2 bases outside the gene matches. Germline CDR1 is SGHVS and CDR2 is FNYEAQ. The clonotype comes from a man between 60 and 75 years old with cholangiocarcinoma. The sample here was peripheral blood, taken from a patient treated with photon-based radiotherapy. J is TRBJ2-5 and V is TRBV7-6; TRBD1 matches at 8 bases. The CDR3 DNA is TGTGCCAGCAGCTCCGGACAGGGAGAGACCCAGTACTTC. Its translation is CASSSGQGETQYF.